The 12 T cell receptor beta chains listed next were all sequenced from one sample in a study of blood T cell repertoires in COVID-19. Profiling relied on immunoSEQ multiplex PCR, and the TCRdb table lists in-frame clones only, not all of them. Among some 260,000 clones listed, 70% to 90% were seen once. The sample comprised peripheral blood. All receptors come from a human donor in a cohort sampled during active COVID-19.

V and J are TRBV10-3 and TRBJ2-7; 9 nucleotides match TRBD2. This CDR3 has 15 amino acids. After removal of 3 bases from V and 3 bases from J, the junction contained 6 bases not matched to a gene. Germline lookup yields CDR1 ENHRY and CDR2 SYGVKD. The CDR3 nucleotides are TGTGCCATCAGTGAAGGGCGGGGGGGAATCTACGAGCAGTACTTC. Encoded protein: CAISEGRGGIYEQYF.

This clone was detected only a few times. The V and J genes are TRBV19 and TRBJ1-5, with a weak D call TRBD1 (5 bases). CDR3 length: 15 residues. Germline V gene data show CDR1 as LNHDA and CDR2 as SQIVND (reference sequence). With 6 bases removed from V and 1 base from J, the gap between germline ends came to 13 bases. CDR3 DNA: TGTGCCAGTAGGAGGGCCCGGGGGAGCAATCAGCCCCAGCATTTT. It codes for CASRRARGSNQPQHF. Full variable domain (rest looked up from reference TRBV19 and TRBJ1-5): DGGITQSPKYLFRKEGQNVTLSCEQNLNHDAMYWYRQDPGQGLRLIYYSQIVNDFQKGDIAEGYSVSREKKESFPLTVTSAQKNPTAFYLCASRRARGSNQPQHFGDGTRLSIL.

The genes are TRBV5-1 and TRBJ1-2; 9 bases line up with TRBD1. The J segment lost 5 bases and the V segment lost 0 bases, leaving 5 bases of the junction unmatched. CDR1 is SGHRS, CDR2 YFSETQ, per germline. CDR3 length: 15 amino acids. CDR3 protein: CASSLATDRGYGYTF. The CDR3 DNA sequence: TGCGCCAGCAGCTTGGCCACGGACAGGGGATATGGCTACACCTTC.

The V call is TRBV7-3, the J call TRBJ2-1; 9 bases line up with TRBD1. The CDR3 extends over 15 amino acids. J gave up 5 bases and V 2 bases, and 4 bases lay outside the gene matches. The germline gives CDR1 SGHTA, CDR2 FQGTGA. CDR3 DNA: TGTGCCAGCAGCTTAGGGACAGGGTCCCACAATGAGCAGTTCTTC. Its protein product is CASSLGTGSHNEQFF. The full variable domain, in which reference TRBV7-3 and TRBJ2-1 provide the parts outside the CDR3, is GAGVSQTPSNKVTEKGKYVELRCDPISGHTALYWYRQSLGQGPEFLIYFQGTGAADDSGLPNDRFFAVRPEGSVSTLKIQRTERGDSAVYLCASSLGTGSHNEQFFGPGTRLTVL.

The genes are TRBV10-3 and TRBJ2-2, with no clear D. The CDR3 runs to 15 residues. Germline V CDR1 and CDR2: ENHRY, SYGVKD. Trimming took off 4 bases at V and 4 bases at J, with 13 bases between the two ends. The chain's CDR3 is CAISASTSLTGELFF. CDR3 DNA: TGTGCCATCAGTGCATCCACCTCACTCACCGGGGAGCTGTTTTTT.

The chain recombines TRBV11-2 with TRBJ2-7; no definite D call. Trimming took 0 bases from V and 4 from J, leaving 13 bases between them. CDR1 SGHAT and CDR2 FQNNGV come from the germline V gene. This CDR3 has 15 amino acids. CDR3 amino acids: CASSLDPSTGYEQYF. The CDR3 DNA reads TGTGCCAGCAGCTTAGACCCCTCTACTGGTTACGAGCAGTACTTC.

J is TRBJ2-2 and V is TRBV6-5, with a possible D match to TRBD1 (6 bases). Germline values: CDR1 MNHEY, CDR2 SVGAGI. Trimming took 6 bases from V and 4 from J, leaving 12 bases between them. The CDR3 covers 14 residues. CDR3 protein: CASRVQGSTGELFF. The DNA of the CDR3 is TGTGCCAGCAGGGTACAGGGCAGCACCGGGGAGCTGTTTTTT.

This chain joins TRBV5-4 and TRBJ2-7; the match to TRBD2 covers 10 bases. This CDR3 contains 15 residues. Germline assignment: CDR1 SGHNT and CDR2 YYREEE (reference sequence). V shed 5 bases, J shed 3 bases, and the junction held 8 bases outside the gene matches. CDR3 in amino acids: CASSLLAGGNYEQYF. CDR3 bases: TGTGCCAGCAGTCTTTTAGCGGGAGGAAACTACGAGCAGTACTTC.

This chain connects TRBV4-1 to TRBJ2-7; 9 bases align to TRBD2. CDR3 length: 18 residues. The V gene end was trimmed by 0 bases and the J gene end by 9 bases; junction bases not matched to a gene: 18. Germline V gene sequence: CDR1 MGHRA, CDR2 YSYEKL. CDR3 nucleotides: TGCGCCAGCAGCCAAGATGACGAAATAGCGGGAGTACGGTCCGGGCAGTACTTC. This gives the protein CASSQDDEIAGVRSGQYF.

This chain links TRBV6-4 with TRBJ1-2; no definite D call. Trimming cost V 0 bases and J 6 bases, with 11 bases left between them. CDR1 and CDR2 from the germline V gene are MRHNA and SNTAGT. CDR3 length equals 14 residues. DNA of the CDR3: TGTGCCAGCAGTGACTCGGGCCGCGGGGATGGCTACACCTTC. Translated, it gives CASSDSGRGDGYTF.

CDR3 residues: CASSTGTVYEQYF. CDR3 bases: TGTGCCAGCAGTACCGGGACAGTCTACGAGCAGTACTTC. The chain uses TRBV27 and TRBJ2-7; 7 nucleotides agree with TRBD1. V shed 5 bases, J shed 3 bases, and the junction held 4 bases outside the gene matches. Germline V lookup: CDR1 MNHEY, CDR2 SMNVEV (reference sequence). The CDR3 consists of 13 residues.

This clone has a single count. The gene calls are TRBV6-6 and TRBJ1-1; 7 bases line up with TRBD1. There are 13 residues in the CDR3. Germline V gene sequence: CDR1 MNHNY, CDR2 SVGAGI (reference sequence). V trimming: 4 bases; J trimming: 3 bases; junction bases outside the gene matches: 2. CDR3 loop: CASSSGQYTEAFF. Written as DNA, the CDR3 is TGTGCCAGCAGTTCGGGACAGTACACTGAAGCTTTCTTT.